Shown below are 32 T cell receptor beta chains from a single sample sequenced in a study of monozygotic twins with inflammatory bowel disease. TCRdb reanalyzed the 5' RACE reads and collapses them to one entry per CDR3 protein, without DNA. The sample is made up of around 410,000 distinct CDR3 sequences, and the top ten hold around 2.5% of it. Sample: blood. The receptors stem from a human donor with ulcerative colitis or Crohn's disease, or a healthy co-twin of an affected twin (not recorded which).

V gene TRBV7-3 combines with J gene TRBJ2-7; TCRdb calls TRBD1, which cannot be checked without DNA. This CDR3 region has 15 residues. Germline CDR1 reads SGHTA; CDR2 reads FQGTGA. CDR3 region: CASSSQGGTGFAQYF.

The rearrangement joins TRBV6-1 to TRBJ1-5. The V gene's germline CDR1 is MNHNS and CDR2 SASEGT. The CDR3 covers 14 residues. The CDR3 loop reads CASSEVASNQPQHF.

The chain uses TRBV28 and TRBJ2-3. The CDR3 is made up of 13 amino acids. Germline V CDR1 and CDR2: MDHEN, SYDVKM. This chain's CDR3 is CASSTDLTDTQYF.

The V call is TRBV10-2, the J call TRBJ2-1. This CDR3 region has 15 residues. CDR1 and CDR2 from the germline V gene are WSHSY and SAAADI. The CDR3 region is CASSERSNSYNEQFF.

The chain carries TRBV20-1 and TRBJ2-4; there is no DNA to check the TCRdb D call of TRBD2. Germline CDR1 and CDR2: DFQATT and SNEGSKA (reference sequence). CDR3 length equals 14 residues. CDR3 in amino acids: CSAFSTSGRNIQYF.

The CDR3 sequence: CASRLGEGYSNQPQHF. The chain is built from TRBV5-1 and TRBJ1-5. This CDR3 has 16 amino acids. CDR1 is SGHRS and CDR2 is YFSETQ in the germline V gene.

The V gene is TRBV14, the J gene TRBJ2-7. The CDR3 totals 14 residues. The germline CDR1 and CDR2 sequences are SGHDN and FVKESK. This chain's CDR3 is CASSQDGEFYEQYF.

The chain links TRBV6-2 or TRBV6-3 to TRBJ2-7; TCRdb designates TRBD1, a call that cannot be tested without DNA. This CDR3 is 13 amino acids long. The germline V gene encodes CDR1 MNHEY and CDR2 SVGEGT. The chain's CDR3 is CASSWGLSYEQYF.

This chain links TRBV3-1 with TRBJ2-3; no DNA is available, so the TRBD1 call from TCRdb remains unchecked. Germline V gene lookup returns CDR1 LGHDT and CDR2 YNNKEL (reference sequence). This CDR3 has 15 residues. The CDR3 is CASSGGGVRTDTQYF.

V and J are TRBV7-2 and TRBJ1-2. This CDR3 contains 13 residues. Germline V lookup: CDR1 SGHTA, CDR2 FQGNSA. CDR3 protein: CASSFDGRYGYTF. The full variable domain, rest sourced from reference TRBV7-2 and TRBJ1-2, is GAGVSQSPSNKVTEKGKDVELRCDPISGHTALYWYRQSLGQGLEFLIYFQGNSAPDKSGLPSDRFSAERTGGSVSTLTIQRTQQEDSAVYLCASSFDGRYGYTFGSGTRLTVV.

This chain connects TRBV9 to TRBJ1-5; TCRdb's D call, TRBD1, is unchecked because there is no DNA. Per the germline V gene, CDR1 is SGDLS and CDR2 is YYNGEE. This CDR3 region has 15 residues. The CDR3 loop is CASSVHTGANQPQHF.

The V gene is TRBV12-3 or TRBV12-4, the J gene TRBJ2-3; TCRdb reports TRBD1, a call that lacks DNA to check it against. The CDR3 extends over 11 amino acids. The CDR3 loop is CASRGADTQYF.

The chain recombines TRBV3-1 with TRBJ2-5. From germline, CDR1 is LGHDT and CDR2 YNNKEL (reference sequence). CDR3 length: 12 residues. The CDR3 here is CASSQIQETQYF.

The chain joins TRBV5-1 to TRBJ1-3; TCRdb indicates TRBD1, and absent DNA this call remains unverified. This CDR3 is 16 amino acids long. The germline V gene encodes CDR1 SGHRS and CDR2 YFSETQ. CDR3 region: CASSRNSGTAGNTIYF. Drawing the rest from reference TRBV5-1 and TRBJ1-3, the complete variable domain is KAGVTQTPRYLIKTRGQQVTLSCSPISGHRSVSWYQQTPGQGLQFLFEYFSETQRNKGNFPGRFSGRQFSNSRSEMNVSTLELGDSALYLCASSRNSGTAGNTIYFGEGSWLTVV.

The rearrangement joins TRBV7-9 to TRBJ2-5; the D call from TCRdb, TRBD1, cannot be confirmed without DNA. Germline CDR1 is SEHNR and CDR2 is FQNEAQ (reference sequence). The length of the CDR3 is 15 residues. CDR3 residues: CASSLEGTEKETQYF. Full variable domain (rest looked up from reference TRBV7-9 and TRBJ2-5): DTGVSQNPRHKITKRGQNVTFRCDPISEHNRLYWYRQTLGQGPEFLTYFQNEAQLEKSRLLSDRFSAERPKGSFSTLEIQRTEQGDSAMYLCASSLEGTEKETQYFGPGTRLLVL.

This chain uses TRBV30 with TRBJ1-5; TCRdb proposes TRBD1, but this gene call is untestable without DNA. The germline V gene encodes CDR1 GTSNPN and CDR2 SVGIG (reference sequence). The CDR3 has 13 amino acids. The CDR3 loop reads CAWSQGQWQPQHF.

The V gene is TRBV6-5, the J gene TRBJ2-5; TCRdb's assignment of TRBD2 cannot be checked, as there is no DNA. The germline CDR1 and CDR2 sequences are MNHEY and SVGAGI. CDR3 length equals 15 residues. CDR3 sequence: CASSYSRLAGETQYF.

This chain links TRBV15 with TRBJ2-1. CDR1 is LNHNV, CDR2 YYDKDF, per germline (reference sequence). The length of the CDR3 is 12 residues. The CDR3 loop reads CATSRPYNEQFF.

The genes are TRBV6-1 and TRBJ1-1. The CDR3 covers 14 residues. The germline CDR1 and CDR2 sequences are MNHNS and SASEGT. CDR3 loop: CASRITSFFPEAFF.

The chain couples TRBV7-9 to TRBJ2-5; as DNA is missing, the TRBD1 call by TCRdb cannot be tested. This CDR3 region has 16 residues. The germline V gene has CDR1 SEHNR and CDR2 FQNEAQ (reference sequence). This CDR3 is CASSSKGETFQETQYF.

This chain joins TRBV18 and TRBJ1-2; with no DNA, the TCRdb D assignment of TRBD1 cannot be verified. Germline V lookup: CDR1 KGHSH, CDR2 LQKENI. There are 14 residues in the CDR3. This chain's CDR3 is CASSPGGGDYGYTF.

The CDR3 reads CASSFGIRADRFLAKNMQYF. The chain is built from TRBV5-1 and TRBJ2-4; TCRdb returns TRBD2, unconfirmable since there is no DNA. The CDR3 covers 20 residues. Germline CDR1 is SGHRS and CDR2 is YFSETQ.

V gene TRBV5-1 combines with J gene TRBJ1-1. The CDR3 is 15 amino acids. Germline assignment: CDR1 SGHRS and CDR2 YFSETQ. The CDR3 sequence: CASSLDGRRNTEAFF.

CDR3 sequence reads: CASRETGASGSPLHF. The gene calls are TRBV19 and TRBJ1-6; TCRdb indicates TRBD1, and absent DNA this call remains unverified. The CDR3 has 15 residues. Looked up from germline, CDR1 is LNHDA and CDR2 is SQIVND (reference sequence).

The chain joins TRBV29-1 to TRBJ1-5; TCRdb names TRBD1, which stays unverified in the absence of DNA. The CDR3 is made up of 13 amino acids. Per the germline V gene, CDR1 is SQVTM and CDR2 is ANQGSEA. CDR3 region: CSGVDGGDQPQHF.

CDR3 residues: CASSLIAGGEGYTF. This rearrangement joins TRBV12-3 or TRBV12-4 to TRBJ1-2; there is no DNA to check the TCRdb D call of TRBD1. The CDR3 covers 14 residues.

CDR3 sequence: CASRGRAEQYF. The chain employs TRBV28 and TRBJ2-7. Germline V gene data show CDR1 as MDHEN and CDR2 as SYDVKM. CDR3 length: 11 residues.

The chain is built from TRBV15 and TRBJ2-2; checking the TCRdb D call of TRBD1 is not possible without DNA. The CDR3 runs 14 residues. Germline CDR1 is LNHNV and CDR2 is YYDKDF (reference sequence). The CDR3 sequence is CATSRVPGTGELFF.

This chain links TRBV2 with TRBJ1-6; TCRdb lists TRBD1, though no DNA is available to test this call. This CDR3 is built from 18 residues. The germline gives CDR1 SNHLY, CDR2 FYNNEI. The CDR3: CASSGDRGLSPYNSPLHF.

The chain joins TRBV4-2 to TRBJ1-5. CDR3 length equals 15 residues. Germline loops: CDR1 LGHNA, CDR2 YNFKEQ. The CDR3 sequence is CASSQEGDLSQPQHF.

The chain joins TRBV27 to TRBJ2-5; the D gene TCRdb calls, TRBD1, cannot be checked with no DNA. CDR3 length: 15 residues. Germline CDR1 MNHEY, CDR2 SMNVEV (reference sequence). CDR3: CASSRMGHMEKTQYF.

This sequence joins TRBV5-4 and TRBJ2-5; the TCRdb D gene call, TRBD2, has no DNA to confirm it. This CDR3 is 14 amino acids long. Germline assignment: CDR1 SGHNT and CDR2 YYREEE (reference sequence). CDR3 loop: CASTLDAGRETQYF.